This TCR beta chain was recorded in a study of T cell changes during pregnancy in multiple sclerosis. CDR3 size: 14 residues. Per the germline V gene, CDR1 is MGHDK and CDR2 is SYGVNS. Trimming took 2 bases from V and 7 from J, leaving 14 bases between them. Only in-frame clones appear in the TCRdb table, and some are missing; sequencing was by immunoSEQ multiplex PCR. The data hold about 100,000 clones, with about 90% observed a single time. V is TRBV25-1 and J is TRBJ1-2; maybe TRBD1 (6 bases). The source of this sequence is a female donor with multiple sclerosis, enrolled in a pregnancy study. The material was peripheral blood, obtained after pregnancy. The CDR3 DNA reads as TGTGCCAGCAGTGAACAGGGGTGGGGGTCTGGCTACACCTTC. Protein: CASSEQGWGSGYTF.